The T cell receptor beta chain under discussion was sequenced for a study of T-cell reconstitution after alpha-beta-depleted transplantation in children (dated by TCRdb to between 2015 and 2016). Study-wide context: T-cell immune reconstitution after TCRalphabeta/CD19-depleted allogeneic hematopoietic cell transplantation in children was quantitatively tracked in the study by means of TCR repertoire profiling. Study-wide findings and limitations: Over subsequent months, a decline in hyperexpanded clone frequencies was noted, and after one year, T-cell counts and TCRbeta diversity were mostly ascribed to newly produced T cells. About two months after transplant, the apparently early recovery of alphabetaT-cell counts reportedly depended on just several hundred clones that had expanded rapidly and came from non-depleted graft cells. In some patients, the high TCRbeta diversity seen at day 60 was put down to recipient T cells and intrathymic progenitors that had survived conditioning.

The treatment or condition label, as the study defines it: allogeneic hematopoietic cell transplantation with graft depleted of TCRalphabeta T cells and CD19 B cells. Transplant recipients were children who received TCRalphabeta/CD19-depleted allogeneic hematopoietic cell grafts. Preparation of the library involved PCR. The instrument given in TCRdb is Illumina HiSeq 2500. To normalize quantification of the TCRbeta repertoire, the TCR libraries were built with molecular barcoding that relied on unique molecular identifiers. TCRdb applied fastp at Q25 and MiXCR to the public reads, then kept only in-frame beta chains. Merged by CDR3 protein, the rows form single entries marked with the most common genes and DNA. The sample has hundreds of thousands of distinct CDR3 sequences on record, roughly 24% of them singletons. In total, the top ten clones hold 14% of the sample. Compared with germline, V lacks 7 bases and J lacks 4 bases; bases without a gene match: 8. From the cysteine up to the phenylalanine, the CDR3 has a length of 16 residues. This entry keeps only the CDR3 DNA: 48 bases, framed from base 1. Based on the germline V gene, the CDR1 and CDR2 sequences are SGHAT and FQNNGV.

A few counts support this clonotype. This receptor's antigen is unknown. No quality values exist for individual bases; no much larger clone is one base distant. The rearranged segments are TRBV11-2 and TRBJ2-3, with 13 bases in between that match TRBD2. This sequence was found in a boy in the first two years of life who had a stem cell transplant for acute myeloid leukemia, so the T cells may come from the graft donor. The sequenced sample was PBMCs, mostly from graft donor cells, obtained 360 days after TCRalphabeta/CD19-depleted stem cell transplant. The sequenced DNA is TGTGCCAGCACCGGGCCGGGACTAGCGGGGTCAGATACGCAGTATTTT. Its product reads: CASTGPGLAGSDTQYF. Beyond the CDR3, the reference TRBV11-2 and TRBJ2-3 genes provide the residues; the full variable domain reads: EAGVAQSPRYKIIEKRQSVAFWCNPISGHATLYWYQQILGQGPKLLIQFQNNGVVDDSQLPKDRFSAERLKGVDSTLKIQPAKLEDSAVYLCASTGPGLAGSDTQYFGPGTRLTVL.